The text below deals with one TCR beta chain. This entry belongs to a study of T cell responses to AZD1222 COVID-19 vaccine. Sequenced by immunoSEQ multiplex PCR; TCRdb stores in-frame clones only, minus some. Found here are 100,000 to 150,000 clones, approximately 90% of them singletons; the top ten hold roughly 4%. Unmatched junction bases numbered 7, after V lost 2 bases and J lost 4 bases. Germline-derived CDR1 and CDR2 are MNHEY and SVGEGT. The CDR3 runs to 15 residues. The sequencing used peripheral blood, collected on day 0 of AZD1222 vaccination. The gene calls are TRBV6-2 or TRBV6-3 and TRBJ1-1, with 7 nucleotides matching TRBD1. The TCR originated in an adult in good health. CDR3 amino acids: CASSYHSTGTTEAFF. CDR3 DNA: TGTGCCAGCAGTTACCATTCGACAGGGACCACTGAAGCTTTCTTT.